The 7 T cell receptor beta chains given below trace back to one sample, sequenced in a study of blood T cell repertoires in COVID-19 (TCRdb year 2020). The library was built by means of the immunoSEQ multiplex PCR assay. TCRdb took this table from immuneACCESS and kept in-frame rearrangements with V and J called. Such tables lack part of the clones; where checked against another copy, unresolved V genes explain under half of the gap, and the rest is unexplained. This sample lists roughly 200,000 clones; 70% to 80% were detected once. The ten largest clones take up approximately 15% of the sample. The sample was peripheral blood. These receptors were taken from a man aged 45-65 years who had recovered from COVID-19.

DNA for the CDR3: TGTGCCAGCGAAGGGGGCGGCGAATACGAGCAGTACTTC. Its protein product is CASEGGGEYEQYF. The genes are TRBV2 and TRBJ2-7, with TRBD1 matching over 7 bases. CDR1 is SNHLY and CDR2 is FYNNEI in the germline V gene. V dropped 8 bases and J dropped 4; count of bases not matched to a gene: 8. The CDR3 has 13 amino acids.

The chain combines TRBV2 with TRBJ2-1, with D tentatively TRBD2 (6 bases). CDR1 and CDR2 from the germline V gene are SNHLY and FYNNEI. The CDR3 has 15 amino acids. With 7 bases removed from V and 0 bases from J, the gap between germline ends came to 13 bases. The CDR3 nucleotides read TGTGCCAGCACCGGGGGTATTGGCTCCTACAATGAGCAGTTCTTC. Amino acid sequence: CASTGGIGSYNEQFF.

V is TRBV5-1 and J is TRBJ2-7; TRBD2 matches at 8 bases. The junction had 9 bases not matched to a gene; V was cut back by 4 bases and J by 6 bases. The CDR3 contains 14 residues. Germline assignment: CDR1 SGHRS and CDR2 YFSETQ. The CDR3 spells CASSRSGRSFEQYF. The CDR3, as DNA: TGCGCCAGCAGCCGGAGCGGGAGATCTTTCGAGCAGTACTTC.

This clone appeared a single time. The CDR3 loop reads CSVESFPLNYGYTF. CDR3 coding DNA: TGCAGCGTTGAGTCCTTTCCCCTCAACTATGGCTACACCTTC. This sequence joins TRBV29-1 and TRBJ1-2; D remains ambiguous. The germline V gene encodes CDR1 SQVTM and CDR2 ANQGSEA. The length of the CDR3 is 14 residues. V was trimmed by 3 bases and J by 2 bases, leaving 13 bases between them.

V and J are TRBV7-9 and TRBJ2-1; D gene unclear. Germline CDR1 and CDR2: SEHNR and FQNEAQ (reference sequence). This CDR3 spans 12 amino acids. Trimming stripped 7 bases from V and 7 bases from J, with 11 bases between. Here the CDR3 reads CASTLISNEQFF. CDR3 coding DNA: TGTGCCAGCACCCTAATATCGAATGAGCAGTTCTTC.

V and J are TRBV24-1 and TRBJ2-3, with 7 nucleotides matching TRBD1. Germline V gene sequence: CDR1 KGHDR, CDR2 SFDVKD. Trimming took 2 bases from V and 6 from J; bases not matched to a gene: 13. This CDR3 has 17 residues. In DNA form, the CDR3 reads TGTGCCACCAGTGATTCCGGGACAGTAATCGCGTCGGATACGCAGTATTTT. It codes for CATSDSGTVIASDTQYF.

This clone has only a few counts. The chain has TRBV7-2 and TRBJ1-1; 8 bases are shared with TRBD1. V dropped 6 bases and J dropped 5; count of bases not matched to a gene: 2. From germline, CDR1 is SGHTA and CDR2 FQGNSA. The CDR3 spans 12 residues. The CDR3 protein is CASRTGATEAFF. The CDR3 DNA reads as TGTGCCAGCAGGACAGGGGCTACTGAAGCTTTCTTT.